What follows are 9 T cell receptor beta chains derived from one specimen sequenced in a study of neurological immune-mediated disorders. TCRdb reanalysed the 5' RACE reads using MiXCR and keeps one entry per CDR3 protein. The sample gives about 62,000 distinct CDR3 sequences, under 5.5% of which show up once; roughly 3.3% is in the top ten. Sequencing was performed on PBMCs. The receptors come from a woman aged 50 to 60 with multiple sclerosis.

In its sample, this clonotype was seen many times. J is TRBJ2-1 and V is TRBV30, with D maybe TRBD1 (7 bases). Germline-derived CDR1 and CDR2 are GTSNPN and SVGIG (reference sequence). There are 13 residues in the CDR3. Trimming took 3 bases from V and 8 from J, leaving 14 bases between them. CDR3 sequence: CAWREQGGDEQFF. The CDR3 DNA follows: TGTGCCTGGAGAGAGCAGGGGGGCGATGAGCAGTTCTTC.

The chain has TRBV20-1 and TRBJ2-3; D may correspond to TRBD1 or TRBD2 (7 bases each). Looked up from germline, CDR1 is DFQATT and CDR2 is SNEGSKA (reference sequence). V lost 6 bases to trimming and J lost 1 base, with 17 bases between them. This CDR3 is 15 amino acids long. This chain's CDR3 is CSAAETGRGTDTQYF. DNA of the CDR3: TGCAGTGCGGCAGAGACAGGGAGGGGCACAGATACGCAGTATTTT.

This clonotype has at least ten counts. Here the CDR3 DNA reads TGCAGCGTTGAAGCGGACCGCTACGACATTTACTCTGGAAACACCATATATTTT. This codes for CSVEADRYDIYSGNTIYF. This rearrangement joins TRBV29-1 to TRBJ1-3; D unresolved. Germline CDR1 and CDR2: SQVTM and ANQGSEA. This CDR3 comprises 18 residues. The V and J ends lost 1 base and 0 bases respectively, with 19 bases between them. Looking up the rest from reference TRBV29-1 and TRBJ1-3 gives the full variable domain: SAVISQKPSRDICQRGTSLTIQCQVDSQVTMMFWYRQQPGQSLTLIATANQGSEATYESGFVIDKFPISRPNLTFSTLTVSNMSPEDSSIYLCSVEADRYDIYSGNTIYFGEGSWLTVV.

This clonotype was counted ten times or more. The chain couples TRBV6-2 or TRBV6-3 to TRBJ2-3; tentative D call: TRBD2 (5 bases). Germline values: CDR1 MNHEY, CDR2 SVGEGT. This CDR3 is 16 amino acids long. V lost 7 bases and J 6 bases, leaving 23 bases between the germline ends. The CDR3 sequence is CASMGSYGAEEDTQYF. DNA of the CDR3: TGTGCCAGCATGGGGAGTTACGGAGCGGAGGAGGATACGCAGTATTTT.

This clonotype was picked up many times. This chain uses TRBV7-2 with TRBJ2-7, with unresolved D. Per the germline V gene, CDR1 is SGHTA and CDR2 is FQGNSA. Between the trimmed V and J ends, which lost 2 bases and 6 bases, there was a span of 8 bases. CDR3 length: 12 residues. This chain's CDR3 is CASSLSWGEQYF. In DNA form, the CDR3 reads TGTGCCAGCAGCTTAAGCTGGGGCGAGCAGTACTTC.

This clonotype was seen at least ten times. The CDR3 here is CASSPGQFPYEQYV. DNA for the CDR3: TGTGCCAGCAGTCCTGGACAGTTCCCCTACGAGCAGTACGTC. The chain uses TRBV12-3 or TRBV12-4 and TRBJ2-7; D perhaps matches TRBD1 (6 bases). The CDR3 spans 14 residues. V lost 5 bases to trimming and J lost 2 bases, with 13 bases between them.

This clonotype was recorded at least ten times. V usage is TRBV18 and J usage is TRBJ1-4; D is ambiguous. Per germline, CDR1 KGHSH and CDR2 LQKENI. The ends were cut back, 6 bases at V and 7 bases at J, with 15 bases in the middle. CDR3 length equals 14 residues. CDR3 nucleotides: TGTGCCAGCTCCCAACGGGAGTGGAGTGAAAAACTGTTTTTT. This sequence encodes CASSQREWSEKLFF.

There are a few counts of this clonotype. The chain couples TRBV9 to TRBJ1-6; TRBD1 is a possible D gene (6 bases). Germline values: CDR1 SGDLS, CDR2 YYNGEE. The length of the CDR3 is 17 residues. V shed 4 bases and J shed 8 bases, with 22 bases lying between them. The CDR3 loop is CASSPGRGGRLDSPLHF. The DNA of the CDR3 is TGTGCCAGCAGCCCAGGACGAGGGGGGCGTCTTGATTCACCCCTCCACTTT.

The gene calls are TRBV4-1 and TRBJ1-2; D not certain. The ends were cut back, 0 bases at V and 4 bases at J, with 9 bases in the middle. There are 14 residues in the CDR3. Per the germline V gene, CDR1 is MGHRA and CDR2 is YSYEKL. CDR3 sequence (DNA): TGCGCCAGCAGCCAAGATAATGGCCTCTATGGCTACACCTTC. Amino acid sequence: CASSQDNGLYGYTF.